These 32 T cell receptor beta chains originate from one sample sequenced in a study of technical replicates of blood from a handful of donors. Clones were sequenced by immunoSEQ multiplex PCR, and TCRdb holds only the in-frame ones, with some missing. The sample gives roughly 100,000 clones, 85% to 95% of which show up once; less than 0.35% is in the top ten. Sequencing input: T cells isolated from PBMCs. The source is a human donor in good health.

V is TRBV7-2 and J is TRBJ2-1; TRBD1 might be the D (5 bases). The length of the CDR3 is 19 residues. The germline CDR1 and CDR2 sequences are SGHTA and FQGNSA. The V gene lost 5 bases and the J gene lost 0 bases, with 23 bases spanning the gap. The CDR3 spells CASSLVRIDSDGSYNEQFF. The CDR3 DNA follows: TGTGCCAGCAGCCTGGTAAGAATAGACAGCGACGGCTCCTACAATGAGCAGTTCTTC.

This clone showed up just a few times. The V call is TRBV4-1, the J call TRBJ1-1; TRBD1 is a possible D gene (5 bases). The CDR3 is 14 residues long. The V end lost 4 bases, the J end lost 1 base, and 10 bases lay between the germline ends. Germline V CDR1 and CDR2: MGHRA, YSYEKL. In nucleotides, the CDR3 is TGCGCCAGCAGCCCAGGGATTGAGAACACTGAAGCTTTCTTT. Translated: CASSPGIENTEAFF.

The V gene is TRBV19, the J gene TRBJ1-5; 7 bases map to TRBD1. Germline CDR1 reads LNHDA; CDR2 reads SQIVND (reference sequence). The CDR3 is 18 residues long. V shed 4 bases and J 4 bases; nucleotides not matched to a gene: 16. The CDR3 spells CASSRYTGAPIHNQPQHF. For the CDR3, the DNA is TGTGCCAGTAGTAGGTACACAGGGGCGCCAATCCATAATCAGCCCCAGCATTTT.

This chain joins TRBV7-6 and TRBJ1-2; no reliable D call. Trimming removed 3 bases at V and 2 bases at J, with 16 bases between. The CDR3 is made up of 16 amino acids. CDR1 is SGHVS, CDR2 FNYEAQ, per germline. CDR3 DNA: TGTGCCAGCAGCTTTACGGGTGAATCTCGAAACTATGGCTACACCTTC. Translation gives CASSFTGESRNYGYTF. Together with reference TRBV7-6 and TRBJ1-2, the CDR3 gives the full variable domain: GAGVSQSPRYKVTKRGQDVALRCDPISGHVSLYWYRQALGQGPEFLTYFNYEAQQDKSGLPNDRFSAERPEGSISTLTIQRTEQRDSAMYRCASSFTGESRNYGYTFGSGTRLTVV.

V and J are TRBV4-1 and TRBJ2-7; 8 bases are a match to TRBD1. Germline CDR1 is MGHRA and CDR2 is YSYEKL. The V gene end was trimmed by 0 bases and the J gene end by 3 bases; junction bases not matched to a gene: 10. The CDR3 is 17 amino acids. The CDR3 DNA sequence: TGCGCCAGCAGCCAAGAAATGGGGGACAGGTCTGGCTACGAGCAGTACTTC. It yields the protein CASSQEMGDRSGYEQYF.

The rearrangement joins TRBV19 to TRBJ1-5; 7 bases align to TRBD1. Germline assignment: CDR1 LNHDA and CDR2 SQIVND (reference sequence). J gave up 4 bases and V 5 bases, and 11 bases lay outside the gene matches. The CDR3 contains 16 residues. CDR3 in amino acids: CASSVTSGTANQPQHF. CDR3 bases: TGTGCCAGTAGTGTAACCTCCGGGACAGCTAATCAGCCCCAGCATTTT.

The rearrangement uses TRBV5-1 and TRBJ2-1; D ambiguous. CDR3 length: 16 residues. The germline gives CDR1 SGHRS, CDR2 YFSETQ. V lost 2 bases to trimming and J lost 0 bases, with 12 bases between them. CDR3 sequence (DNA): TGCGCCAGCAGCTTATTCAGTTCATTCTCCTACAATGAGCAGTTCTTC. Protein sequence: CASSLFSSFSYNEQFF. The full variable domain, in which reference TRBV5-1 and TRBJ2-1 provide the parts outside the CDR3, is KAGVTQTPRYLIKTRGQQVTLSCSPISGHRSVSWYQQTPGQGLQFLFEYFSETQRNKGNFPGRFSGRQFSNSRSEMNVSTLELGDSALYLCASSLFSSFSYNEQFFGPGTRLTVL.

The V gene is TRBV27, the J gene TRBJ2-3; 8 bases fit TRBD1. Germline-derived CDR1 and CDR2 are MNHEY and SMNVEV (reference sequence). The CDR3 spans 17 residues. Trimming took 5 bases from V and 2 from J; bases not matched to a gene: 12. The CDR3 DNA follows: TGTGCCAGCAGTCCTTTTCCGGGACAGGAGATCACAGATACGCAGTATTTT. Amino acids: CASSPFPGQEITDTQYF.

The chain links TRBV28 to TRBJ2-1, with 8 bases lining up with TRBD2. The CDR3 extends over 15 amino acids. With V trimmed by 3 bases and J by 8 bases, 9 bases remained unmatched. CDR1 is MDHEN, CDR2 SYDVKM, per germline. CDR3 sequence: CASSFGAGVTDEQFF. Here the CDR3 DNA reads TGTGCCAGCAGTTTTGGAGCGGGAGTTACTGATGAGCAGTTCTTC.

This rearrangement joins TRBV2 to TRBJ2-7; D is unclear. V shed 6 bases and J shed 1 base, with 4 bases lying between them. The CDR3 is 11 amino acids. Germline V gene sequence: CDR1 SNHLY, CDR2 FYNNEI. CDR3 sequence reads: CASRQSYEQYF. In DNA form, the CDR3 reads TGTGCCAGCAGACAGTCCTACGAGCAGTACTTC.

The rearrangement links TRBV30 to TRBJ2-7, with D possibly matching TRBD2 (6 bases). The CDR3 contains 14 residues. V lost 3 bases and J 0 bases, leaving 12 bases between the germline ends. Germline CDR1 reads GTSNPN; CDR2 reads SVGIG (reference sequence). Here the CDR3 reads CAWSPGVRSYEQYF. As DNA, the CDR3 is TGTGCCTGGAGCCCGGGAGTCCGCTCCTACGAGCAGTACTTC.

The chain joins TRBV27 to TRBJ1-5, with TRBD1 identical over 7 bases. The V segment lost 6 bases and the J segment 0 bases; nucleotides outside the gene matches: 5. The CDR3 spans 15 residues. Germline assignment: CDR1 MNHEY and CDR2 SMNVEV (reference sequence). The DNA of the CDR3 is TGTGCCAGCAGCCCCGGGACAGTTAGCAATCAGCCCCAGCATTTT. Encoded protein: CASSPGTVSNQPQHF.

This rearrangement joins TRBV28 to TRBJ1-4; perhaps TRBD1 as D (5 bases). The CDR3 contains 14 residues. The V gene lost 7 bases and the J gene lost 6 bases, with 15 bases spanning the gap. Looked up from germline, CDR1 is MDHEN and CDR2 is SYDVKM. CDR3 protein: CASTGGSNHEKLFF. For the CDR3, the DNA is TGTGCCAGCACGGGGGGATCGAACCATGAAAAACTGTTTTTT.

This clone was seen once. The genes are TRBV30 and TRBJ1-1; D perhaps matches TRBD1 (6 bases). V was clipped by 2 bases and J by 7 bases, with 14 bases between them. The CDR3 runs 13 residues. Germline lookup yields CDR1 GTSNPN and CDR2 SVGIG (reference sequence). The CDR3 DNA sequence: TGTGCCTGGAGTAGGGGGGGGCGGGTTGAAGCTTTCTTT. Translating gives CAWSRGGRVEAFF.

The chain employs TRBV7-9 and TRBJ2-6; TRBD1 is a possible D gene (5 bases). The V end was cut by 3 bases, the J end by 1 base, with 7 bases between. The germline V gene encodes CDR1 SEHNR and CDR2 FQNEAQ (reference sequence). CDR3 length equals 15 residues. The DNA of the CDR3 is TGTGCCAGCAGCTTCAAGGGGTCTGGGGCCAACGTCCTGACTTTC. It encodes CASSFKGSGANVLTF. The full variable domain, in which reference TRBV7-9 and TRBJ2-6 provide the parts outside the CDR3, is DTGVSQNPRHKITKRGQNVTFRCDPISEHNRLYWYRQTLGQGPEFLTYFQNEAQLEKSRLLSDRFSAERPKGSFSTLEIQRTEQGDSAMYLCASSFKGSGANVLTFGAGSRLTVL.

The gene calls are TRBV19 and TRBJ2-1; TRBD2 agrees at 11 bases. The germline CDR1 and CDR2 sequences are LNHDA and SQIVND (reference sequence). V dropped 9 bases and J dropped 6; count of bases not matched to a gene: 4. The CDR3 sequence is 13 residues long. CDR3 sequence reads: CASGTSGLNEQFF. In DNA, the CDR3 is TGTGCCAGCGGGACTAGCGGACTCAATGAGCAGTTCTTC.

V usage is TRBV4-1 and J usage is TRBJ1-2, with 11 positions matching TRBD1. Germline values: CDR1 MGHRA, CDR2 YSYEKL. The length of the CDR3 is 15 residues. The V segment lost 2 bases and the J segment 8 bases; nucleotides outside the gene matches: 7. CDR3 protein: CASSQNSGTGGGYTF. DNA of the CDR3: TGCGCCAGCAGCCAAAACTCCGGGACAGGGGGAGGCTACACCTTC.

V usage is TRBV7-3 and J usage is TRBJ2-1, with a tentative D call TRBD2 (5 bases). Germline V gene lookup returns CDR1 SGHTA and CDR2 FQGTGA. V lost 3 bases and J lost 1, with 10 bases in between. There are 15 residues in the CDR3. CDR3 in amino acids: CASSFGGSSYNEQFF. DNA of the CDR3: TGTGCCAGCAGCTTTGGCGGGTCTTCCTACAATGAGCAGTTCTTC.

This chain joins TRBV27 and TRBJ1-2; D unclear. With 5 bases removed from V and 1 base from J, the gap between germline ends came to 14 bases. The CDR3 is 15 residues long. The germline V gene has CDR1 MNHEY and CDR2 SMNVEV (reference sequence). CDR3 sequence reads: CASSPLRGNNYGYTF. For the CDR3, the DNA is TGTGCCAGCAGTCCCCTCCGCGGCAATAACTATGGCTACACCTTC.

This clone came up once. The rearrangement joins TRBV6-6 to TRBJ2-3, with TRBD1 identical over 8 bases. The CDR3 covers 13 residues. V lost 6 bases and J lost 1; bases outside the gene matches: 0. Germline V gene data show CDR1 as MNHNY and CDR2 as SVGAGI (reference sequence). DNA of the CDR3: TGTGCCAGCAGCAGGGGGCGCACAGATACGCAGTATTTT. Translated, it gives CASSRGRTDTQYF.

The rearrangement joins TRBV4-1 to TRBJ1-1; 8 nucleotides match TRBD1. This CDR3 is built from 14 residues. After removal of 7 bases from V and 4 bases from J, the junction contained 8 bases not matched to a gene. Germline V gives CDR1 MGHRA, CDR2 YSYEKL. The chain's CDR3 is CASIPDRVSTEAFF. CDR3 DNA sequence: TGCGCCAGCATACCGGACAGGGTGAGCACTGAAGCTTTCTTT.

This chain uses TRBV4-1 with TRBJ1-1; no clear D gene. CDR1 MGHRA and CDR2 YSYEKL come from the germline V gene. The V end lost 0 bases, the J end lost 1 base, and 9 bases lay between the germline ends. This CDR3 is 15 amino acids long. CDR3 residues: CASSQDRLRNTEAFF. The CDR3 DNA follows: TGCGCCAGCAGCCAAGATAGACTCAGGAACACTGAAGCTTTCTTT.

The rearrangement joins TRBV5-6 to TRBJ2-7; 14 nucleotides line up with TRBD2. With 5 bases clipped from V and 0 bases from J, the junction kept 1 base outside the gene matches. CDR1 is SGHDT and CDR2 is YYEEEE in the germline V gene. This CDR3 has 15 residues. The DNA for the CDR3 is TGTGCCAGCAGGGGACTAGCGGGAGCCTCCTACGAGCAGTACTTC. This codes for CASRGLAGASYEQYF.

This clone was picked up one time. The chain is built from TRBV7-8 and TRBJ2-7; the D gene is possibly TRBD2 (6 bases). The V end lost 1 base, the J end lost 6 bases, and 10 bases lay between the germline ends. Germline V gene sequence: CDR1 SGHVS, CDR2 FQNEAQ. This CDR3 is built from 13 residues. The CDR3 loop reads CASSLVRGGEQYF. In DNA form, the CDR3 reads TGTGCCAGCAGCTTAGTGCGGGGAGGCGAGCAGTACTTC.

J is TRBJ2-5 and V is TRBV7-9; 7 nucleotides align to TRBD2. V shed 8 bases and J 8 bases; nucleotides not matched to a gene: 11. Germline V lookup: CDR1 SEHNR, CDR2 FQNEAQ (reference sequence). The CDR3 covers 13 residues. CDR3 bases: TGTGCCAGCCTCGAGGCAGGGAGGGAAACCCAGTACTTC. Translating gives CASLEAGRETQYF. Using reference TRBV7-9 and TRBJ2-5 for the parts outside the CDR3, the full variable domain is DTGVSQNPRHKITKRGQNVTFRCDPISEHNRLYWYRQTLGQGPEFLTYFQNEAQLEKSRLLSDRFSAERPKGSFSTLEIQRTEQGDSAMYLCASLEAGRETQYFGPGTRLLVL.

This clone was counted once. This rearrangement joins TRBV6-1 to TRBJ2-7, with 16 bases fitting TRBD2. CDR1 is MNHNS and CDR2 is SASEGT in the germline V gene. This CDR3 is 16 amino acids long. With 3 bases clipped from V and 7 bases from J, the junction kept 6 bases outside the gene matches. This CDR3 reads CASSEGLAGGLGEQYF. CDR3 nucleotides: TGTGCCAGCAGTGAGGGACTAGCGGGAGGGTTGGGGGAGCAGTACTTC.

The chain couples TRBV5-6 to TRBJ2-5, with D maybe TRBD1 (5 bases). V dropped 4 bases and J dropped 3 bases, with 10 bases sitting between them. The CDR3 contains 13 residues. CDR1 and CDR2 from the germline V gene are SGHDT and YYEEEE. CDR3 amino acids: CASSPEGEETQYF. Here the CDR3 DNA reads TGTGCCAGCAGCCCCGAAGGGGAAGAGACCCAGTACTTC.

This chain connects TRBV16 to TRBJ1-5; 7 nucleotides align to TRBD1. V shed 4 bases and J 5 bases; nucleotides not matched to a gene: 11. The length of the CDR3 is 16 residues. Looked up from germline, CDR1 is KGHSY and CDR2 is FQNENV. CDR3 region: CASSRTNGTADQPQHF. DNA for the CDR3: TGTGCCAGCAGCCGGACTAACGGGACAGCAGATCAGCCCCAGCATTTT.

The genes are TRBV5-1 and TRBJ2-1; 7 bases agree with TRBD1. Trimming cost V 4 bases and J 10 bases; bases outside gene matches: 5. The CDR3 length is 12 residues. The V gene's germline CDR1 is SGHRS and CDR2 YFSETQ. The CDR3 reads CASSERQGEQFF. CDR3 bases: TGCGCCAGCAGCGAAAGACAGGGAGAGCAGTTCTTC.

The CDR3 region has the DNA TGTGCCAGCAATGACGGGACTAGTCAGGCAGATACGCAGTATTTT. It encodes CASNDGTSQADTQYF. The chain recombines TRBV27 with TRBJ2-3; 8 bases fit TRBD2. Per the germline V gene, CDR1 is MNHEY and CDR2 is SMNVEV (reference sequence). J lost 4 bases, V lost 7 bases, and 10 bases had no gene match. The CDR3 loop spans 15 amino acids.

This chain joins TRBV5-5 and TRBJ1-1; D remains ambiguous. The length of the CDR3 is 11 residues. With 7 bases removed from V and 4 bases from J, the gap between germline ends came to 8 bases. Germline loops: CDR1 SGHKS, CDR2 YYEKEE (reference sequence). CDR3 loop: CASADFTEAFF. Written as DNA, the CDR3 is TGTGCCAGCGCGGATTTCACTGAAGCTTTCTTT.

The rearrangement joins TRBV25-1 to TRBJ1-3, with 7 bases that match TRBD1. V gave up 1 base and J gave up 1 base; unmatched junction bases: 10. The germline V gene encodes CDR1 MGHDK and CDR2 SYGVNS. CDR3 length: 18 residues. The CDR3 region has the DNA TGTGCCAGCAGTGAATTTAGGACAGGTATCTATTCTGGAAACACCATATATTTT. Its protein product is CASSEFRTGIYSGNTIYF.